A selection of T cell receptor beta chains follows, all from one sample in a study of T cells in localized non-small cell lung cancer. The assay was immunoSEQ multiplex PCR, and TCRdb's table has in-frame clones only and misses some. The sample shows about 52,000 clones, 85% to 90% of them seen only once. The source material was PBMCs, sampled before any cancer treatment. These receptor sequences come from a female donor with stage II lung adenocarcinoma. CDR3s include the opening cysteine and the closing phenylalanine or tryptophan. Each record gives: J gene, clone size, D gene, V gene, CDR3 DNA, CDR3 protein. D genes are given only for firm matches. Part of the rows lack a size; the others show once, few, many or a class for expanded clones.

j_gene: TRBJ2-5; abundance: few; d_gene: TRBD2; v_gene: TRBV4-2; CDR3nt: TGTGCCAGCAGCCAAGATATAAGCGGGGGCCAAGAGACCCAGTACTTC; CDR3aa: CASSQDISGGQETQYF
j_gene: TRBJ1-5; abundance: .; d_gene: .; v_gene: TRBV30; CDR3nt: TGTGCCTGGAGTCCTGACAGGTCCAATCAGCCCCAGCATTTT; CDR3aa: CAWSPDRSNQPQHF
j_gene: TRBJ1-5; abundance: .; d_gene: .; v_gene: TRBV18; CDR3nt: TGTGCCAGCTCACCATCGGAACTGGGGCAGCCCCAGCATTTT; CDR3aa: CASSPSELGQPQHF
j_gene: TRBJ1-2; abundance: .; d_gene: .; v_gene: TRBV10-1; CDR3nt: TGCGCCAGCAGTGAAACGGCTAACTATGGCTACACCTTC; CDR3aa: CASSETANYGYTF
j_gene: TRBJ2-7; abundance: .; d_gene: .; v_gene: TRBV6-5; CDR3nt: TGTGCCAGCAGTTACGAACACGAGCAGTACTTC; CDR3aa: CASSYEHEQYF
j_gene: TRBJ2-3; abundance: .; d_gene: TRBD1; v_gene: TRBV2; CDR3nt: TGTGCCAGCAGGGTGGGACAGTCCCCCACAGATACGCAGTATTTT; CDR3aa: CASRVGQSPTDTQYF
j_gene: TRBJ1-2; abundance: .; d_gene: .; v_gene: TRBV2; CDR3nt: TGTGCCAGCAGTGAAGATGGGGCAGCACAATACTATGGCTACACCTTC; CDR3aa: CASSEDGAAQYYGYTF
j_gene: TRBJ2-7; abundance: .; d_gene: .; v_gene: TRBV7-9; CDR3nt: TGTGCCAGCAGCCCCGGGACGCACGAGCAGTACTTC; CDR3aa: CASSPGTHEQYF
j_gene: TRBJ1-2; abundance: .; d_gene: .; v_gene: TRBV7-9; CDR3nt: TGTGCCAGCAGCTTAGGCGGGAGCTATGGCTACACCTTC; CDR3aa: CASSLGGSYGYTF
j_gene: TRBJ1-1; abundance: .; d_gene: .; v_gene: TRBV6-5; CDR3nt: TGTGCCAGCAGTTATTACCGGGGGATGCCTGAAGCTTTCTTT; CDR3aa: CASSYYRGMPEAFF
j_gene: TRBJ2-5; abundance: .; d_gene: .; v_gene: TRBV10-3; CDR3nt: TGTGCCATCAGCCCGCACGGACAAGAGACCCAGTACTTC; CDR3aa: CAISPHGQETQYF
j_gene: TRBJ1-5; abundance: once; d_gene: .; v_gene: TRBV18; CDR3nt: TGTGCCAGCTCACTAAGACAGCTGGAGGAGCCCCAGCATTTT; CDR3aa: CASSLRQLEEPQHF
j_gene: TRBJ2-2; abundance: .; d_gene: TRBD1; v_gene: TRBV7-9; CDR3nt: TGTGCCAGCAGCTTAAACCAGGGGGCGACGGCCGGGGAGCTGTTTTTT; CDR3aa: CASSLNQGATAGELFF
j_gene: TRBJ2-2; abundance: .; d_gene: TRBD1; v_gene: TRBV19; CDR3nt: TGTGCCAGTTGGTCCTCTACACAGGGGTCCGGGGAGCTGTTTTTT; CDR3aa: CASWSSTQGSGELFF
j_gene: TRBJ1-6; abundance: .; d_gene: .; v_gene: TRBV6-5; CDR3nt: TGTGCCAGCAACTATCGTGGCTCCTATAATTCACCCCTCCACTTT; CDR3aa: CASNYRGSYNSPLHF
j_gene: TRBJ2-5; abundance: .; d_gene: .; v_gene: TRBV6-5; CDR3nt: TGTGCCAGCAACCCGACAGTATGGGGAGAGACCCAGTACTTC; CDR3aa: CASNPTVWGETQYF
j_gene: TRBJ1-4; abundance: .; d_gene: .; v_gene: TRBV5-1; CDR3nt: TGCGCCAGCAGCTCGGCCGGGACAACGAATGAAAAACTGTTTTTT; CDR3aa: CASSSAGTTNEKLFF
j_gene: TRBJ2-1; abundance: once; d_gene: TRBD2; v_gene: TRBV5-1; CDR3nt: TGCGCCAGCAGCTCACTAGCGGGCACCTCGGGTGAGCAGTTCTTC; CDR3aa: CASSSLAGTSGEQFF
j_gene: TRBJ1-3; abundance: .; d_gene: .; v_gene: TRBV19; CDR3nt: TGTGCCAGTAGTATGGGAGGTTCTGGAAACACCATATATTTT; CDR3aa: CASSMGGSGNTIYF
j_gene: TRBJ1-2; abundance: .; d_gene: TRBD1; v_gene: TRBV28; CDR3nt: TGTGCCAGCAGCCTCCGGGACAGACCCAACTATGGCTACACCTTC; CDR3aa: CASSLRDRPNYGYTF
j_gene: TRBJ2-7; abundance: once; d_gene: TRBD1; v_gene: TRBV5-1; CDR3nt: TGCGCCAGCAGCAATCCACAGGGGCGCCAGTACTTC; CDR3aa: CASSNPQGRQYF
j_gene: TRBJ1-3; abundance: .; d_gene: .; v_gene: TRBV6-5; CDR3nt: TGTGCCAGCAGTTACACTGGGGCGACCGCCGTGGACACCATATATTTT; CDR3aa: CASSYTGATAVDTIYF
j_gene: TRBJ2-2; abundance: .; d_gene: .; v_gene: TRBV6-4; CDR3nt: TGTGCCAGCAGTGAACAGGGCACCGGGGAGCTGTTTTTT; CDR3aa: CASSEQGTGELFF
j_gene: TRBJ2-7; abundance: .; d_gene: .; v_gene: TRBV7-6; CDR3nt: TGTGCCAGCAGCTACAGGGTCGGGGCCGAGCAGTACTTC; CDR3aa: CASSYRVGAEQYF
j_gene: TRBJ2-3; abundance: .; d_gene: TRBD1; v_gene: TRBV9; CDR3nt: TGTGCCAGCAGCGGACAGACAGGGAGCACAGATACGCAGTATTTT; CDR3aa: CASSGQTGSTDTQYF
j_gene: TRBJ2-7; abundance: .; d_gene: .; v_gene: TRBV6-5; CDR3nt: TGTGCCAGCAGTCCCAGACTAGACTACGAGCAGTACTTC; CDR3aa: CASSPRLDYEQYF
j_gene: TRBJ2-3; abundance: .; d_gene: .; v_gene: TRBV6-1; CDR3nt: TGTGCCAGCAGGTTTGGGGGGGCGGGCACAGATACGCAGTATTTT; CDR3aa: CASRFGGAGTDTQYF
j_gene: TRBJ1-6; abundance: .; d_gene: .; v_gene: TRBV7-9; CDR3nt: TGTGCCAGCAGCGAAGTTGGTTCACCCCTCCACTTT; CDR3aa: CASSEVGSPLHF
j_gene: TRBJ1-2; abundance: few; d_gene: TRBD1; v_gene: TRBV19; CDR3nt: TGTGCCAGTAGTGCACCGGGACAGGGGGCGCGGGGCTACACCTTC; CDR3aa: CASSAPGQGARGYTF
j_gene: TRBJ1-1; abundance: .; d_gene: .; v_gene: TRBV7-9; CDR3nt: TGTGCCAGCAGCCCCTCTTTGGGGGAGACTGAAGCTTTCTTT; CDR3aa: CASSPSLGETEAFF
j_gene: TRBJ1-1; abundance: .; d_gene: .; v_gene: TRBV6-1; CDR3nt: TGTGCCAGCAGCGTACAGGGTAAAACTGAAGCTTTCTTT; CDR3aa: CASSVQGKTEAFF
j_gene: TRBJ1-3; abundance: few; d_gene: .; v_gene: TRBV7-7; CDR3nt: TGTGCTAGCAGCTTTGGGCCGGGAAACACCATATATTTT; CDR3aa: CASSFGPGNTIYF
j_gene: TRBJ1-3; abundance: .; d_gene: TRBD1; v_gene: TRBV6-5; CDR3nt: TGTGCCAGCAGGAAACAGGGGACTGGAAACACCATATATTTT; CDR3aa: CASRKQGTGNTIYF
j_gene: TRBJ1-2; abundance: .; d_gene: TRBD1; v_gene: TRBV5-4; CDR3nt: TGTGCCAGCAGCACGGGACAGGGGGAAGGCTATGGCTACACCTTC; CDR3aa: CASSTGQGEGYGYTF
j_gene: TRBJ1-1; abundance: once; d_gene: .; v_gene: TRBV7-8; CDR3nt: TGTGCCAGCAGTTTTGGGGAGAACACTGAAGCTTTCTTT; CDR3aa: CASSFGENTEAFF
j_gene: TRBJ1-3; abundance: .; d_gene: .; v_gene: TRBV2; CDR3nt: TGTGCCAGCAGTGGAGGGGGGACTGGAAACACCATATATTTT; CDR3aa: CASSGGGTGNTIYF
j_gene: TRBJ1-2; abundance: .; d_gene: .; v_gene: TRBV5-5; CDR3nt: TGTGCCAGCAGCCGGGACACCTATGGCTACACCTTC; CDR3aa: CASSRDTYGYTF
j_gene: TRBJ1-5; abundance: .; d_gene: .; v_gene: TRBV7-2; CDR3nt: TGTGCCAGCAGCTTGAGCAATAACCGGATCAACCCCCAGCATTTT; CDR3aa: CASSLSNNRINPQHF
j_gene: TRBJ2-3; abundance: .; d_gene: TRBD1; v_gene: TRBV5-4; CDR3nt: TGTGCCAGCAGCCTACAGGGGGCTCAAGATACGCAGTATTTT; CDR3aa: CASSLQGAQDTQYF
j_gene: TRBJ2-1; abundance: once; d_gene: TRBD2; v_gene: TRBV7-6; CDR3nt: TGTGCCAGCAGCTTAGTCGGGACTAGCGGGGGTTTCAATGAGCAGTTCTTC; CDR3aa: CASSLVGTSGGFNEQFF
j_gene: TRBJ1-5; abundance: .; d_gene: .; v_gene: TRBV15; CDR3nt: TGTGCCACCAGCAGAGCCCCGACGGGTCCTAGCAATCAGCCCCAGCATTTT; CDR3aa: CATSRAPTGPSNQPQHF
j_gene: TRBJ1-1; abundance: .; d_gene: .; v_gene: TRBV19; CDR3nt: TGTGCCAGTAGTCCACCGGGAAGCACTGAAGCTTTCTTT; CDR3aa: CASSPPGSTEAFF
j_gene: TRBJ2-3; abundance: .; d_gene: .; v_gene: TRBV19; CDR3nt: TGTGCCAGTAGTAGAATTAATACGCAGTATTTT; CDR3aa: CASSRINTQYF
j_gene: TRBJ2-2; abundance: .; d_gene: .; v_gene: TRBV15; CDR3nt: TGTGCCACCAGCAGATATCCTAAGGAGGGAAACACCGGGGAGCTGTTTTTT; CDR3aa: CATSRYPKEGNTGELFF
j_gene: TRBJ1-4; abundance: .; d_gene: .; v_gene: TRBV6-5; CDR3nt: TGTGCCAGCATTTCCCGGGGTATAAATGAAAAACTGTTTTTT; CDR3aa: CASISRGINEKLFF
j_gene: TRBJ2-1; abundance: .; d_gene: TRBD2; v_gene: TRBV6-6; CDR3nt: TGTGCCAGCTTTAGCGGGGGTACCTACAATGAGCAGTTCTTC; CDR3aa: CASFSGGTYNEQFF
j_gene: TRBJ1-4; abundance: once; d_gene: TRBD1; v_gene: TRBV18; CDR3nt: TGTGCCAGCTCACCCAGGGGGGGCCCGCCGGAAAAACTGTTTTTT; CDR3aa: CASSPRGGPPEKLFF